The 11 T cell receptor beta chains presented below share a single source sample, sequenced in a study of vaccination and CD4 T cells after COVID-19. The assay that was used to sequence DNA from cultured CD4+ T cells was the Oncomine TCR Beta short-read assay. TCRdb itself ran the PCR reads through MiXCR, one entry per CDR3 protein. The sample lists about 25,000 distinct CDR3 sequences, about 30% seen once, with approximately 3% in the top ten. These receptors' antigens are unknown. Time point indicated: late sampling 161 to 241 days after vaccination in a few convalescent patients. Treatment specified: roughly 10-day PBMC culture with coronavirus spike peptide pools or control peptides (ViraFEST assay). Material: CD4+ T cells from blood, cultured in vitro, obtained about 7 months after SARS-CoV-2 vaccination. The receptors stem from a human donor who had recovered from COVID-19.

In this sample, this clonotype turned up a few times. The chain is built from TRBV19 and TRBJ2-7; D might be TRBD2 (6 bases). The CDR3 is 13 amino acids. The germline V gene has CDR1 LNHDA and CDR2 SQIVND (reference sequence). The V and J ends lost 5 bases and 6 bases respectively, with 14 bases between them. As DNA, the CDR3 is TGTGCCAGTAGTTTTAGCGGACGCCTCGAGCAGTACTTC. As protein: CASSFSGRLEQYF.

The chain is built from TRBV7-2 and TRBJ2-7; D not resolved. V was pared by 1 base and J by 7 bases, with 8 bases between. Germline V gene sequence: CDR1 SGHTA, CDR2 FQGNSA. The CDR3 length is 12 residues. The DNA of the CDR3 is TGTGCCAGCAGCTTAGGGGGATGGGAGCAGTACTTC. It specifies CASSLGGWEQYF.

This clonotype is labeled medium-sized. The CDR3 reads CATSRDRVSTDTQYF. DNA of the CDR3: TGTGCCACCAGCAGGGACAGGGTCAGCACAGATACGCAGTATTTT. V gene TRBV15 combines with J gene TRBJ2-3; 8 bases line up with TRBD1. The germline gives CDR1 LNHNV, CDR2 YYDKDF (reference sequence). J lost 0 bases, V lost 3 bases, and 2 bases had no gene match. This CDR3 spans 15 amino acids.

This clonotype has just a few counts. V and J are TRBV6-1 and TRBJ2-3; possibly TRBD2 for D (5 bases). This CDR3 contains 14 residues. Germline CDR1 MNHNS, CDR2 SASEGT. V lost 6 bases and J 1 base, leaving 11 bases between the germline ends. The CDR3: CASRLISGTDTQYF. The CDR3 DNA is TGTGCCAGCAGACTTATTAGCGGCACAGATACGCAGTATTTT.

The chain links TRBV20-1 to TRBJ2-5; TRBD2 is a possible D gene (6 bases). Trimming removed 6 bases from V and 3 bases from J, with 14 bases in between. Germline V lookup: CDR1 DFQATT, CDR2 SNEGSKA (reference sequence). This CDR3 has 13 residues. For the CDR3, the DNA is TGCAGTGCACCGACTAGGGATAAAGAGACCCAGTACTTC. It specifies CSAPTRDKETQYF.

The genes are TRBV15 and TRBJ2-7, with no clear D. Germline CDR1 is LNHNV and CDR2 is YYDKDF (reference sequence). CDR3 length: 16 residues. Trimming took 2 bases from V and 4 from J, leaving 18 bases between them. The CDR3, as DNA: TGTGCCACCAGCAGAAGCCCCTATGGAAGGATTTACGAGCAGTACTTC. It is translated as CATSRSPYGRIYEQYF.

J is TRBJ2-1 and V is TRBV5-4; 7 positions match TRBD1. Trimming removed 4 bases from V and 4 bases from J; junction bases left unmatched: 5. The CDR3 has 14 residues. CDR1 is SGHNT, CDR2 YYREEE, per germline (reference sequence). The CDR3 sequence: CASSAGGYYNEQFF. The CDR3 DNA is TGTGCCAGCAGCGCAGGGGGTTATTACAATGAGCAGTTCTTC.

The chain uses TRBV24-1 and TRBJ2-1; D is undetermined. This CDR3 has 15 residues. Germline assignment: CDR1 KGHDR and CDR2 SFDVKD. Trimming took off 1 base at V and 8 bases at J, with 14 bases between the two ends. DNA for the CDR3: TGTGCCACCAGTGATTTTCGAGCGCTCATACATGAGCAGTTCTTC. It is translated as CATSDFRALIHEQFF.

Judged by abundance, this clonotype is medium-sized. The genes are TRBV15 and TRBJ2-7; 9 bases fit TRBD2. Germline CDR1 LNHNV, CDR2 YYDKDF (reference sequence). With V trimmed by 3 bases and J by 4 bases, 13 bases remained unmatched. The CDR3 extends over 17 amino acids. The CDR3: CATSSWLAGSTKYEQYF. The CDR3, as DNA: TGTGCCACCAGCAGCTGGCTAGCGGGATCCACAAAGTACGAGCAGTACTTC. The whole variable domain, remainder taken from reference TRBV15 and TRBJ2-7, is DAMVIQNPRYQVTQFGKPVTLSCSQTLNHNVMYWYQQKSSQAPKLLFHYYDKDFNNEADTPDNFQSRRPNTSFCFLDIRSPGLGDTAMYLCATSSWLAGSTKYEQYFGPGTRLTVT.

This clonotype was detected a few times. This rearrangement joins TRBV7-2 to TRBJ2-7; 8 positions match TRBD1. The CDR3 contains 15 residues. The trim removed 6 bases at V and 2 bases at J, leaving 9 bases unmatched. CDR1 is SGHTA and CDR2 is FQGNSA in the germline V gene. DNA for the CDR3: TGTGCCAGCAGGGAACCGGGACAGGCAGCCTACGAGCAGTACTTC. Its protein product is CASREPGQAAYEQYF. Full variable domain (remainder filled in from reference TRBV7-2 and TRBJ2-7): GAGVSQSPSNKVTEKGKDVELRCDPISGHTALYWYRQSLGQGLEFLIYFQGNSAPDKSGLPSDRFSAERTGGSVSTLTIQRTQQEDSAVYLCASREPGQAAYEQYFGPGTRLTVT.

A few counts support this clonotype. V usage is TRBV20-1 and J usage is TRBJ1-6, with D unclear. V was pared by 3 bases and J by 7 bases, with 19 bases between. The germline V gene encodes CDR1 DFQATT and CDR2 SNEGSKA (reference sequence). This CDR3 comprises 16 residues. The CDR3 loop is CSASASSLGGNSPLHF. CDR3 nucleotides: TGCAGTGCTAGCGCCTCCTCCCTGGGAGGCAATTCACCCCTCCACTTT.